The 11 T cell receptor beta chains reported below all come from one sample, sequenced in a study of shared clonotypes between healthy human individuals. The data were produced by immunoSEQ multiplex PCR, yet TCRdb's version contains in-frame clones alone and is incomplete. In the table there are some 530,000 clones, roughly 80% of which are singletons. Material for sequencing was PBMCs. Receptors originate from a woman between 35 and 50 years old in good health. Some clones in this sample may be carry-over from other donors' samples.

The V call is TRBV4-2, the J call TRBJ2-1; tentatively, D is TRBD2 (6 bases). Trimming took 1 base from V and 2 from J, leaving 15 bases between them. The CDR3 extends over 17 amino acids. Germline V gene data show CDR1 as LGHNA and CDR2 as YNFKEQ. The CDR3 DNA follows: TGTGCCAGCAGCCAAGCGGGGGAATCGGGAGCCTACAATGAGCAGTTCTTC. This gives the protein CASSQAGESGAYNEQFF.

The CDR3 loop is CASSAFEDTQYF. CDR3 sequence (DNA): TGTGCCAGCAGCGCCTTTGAGGATACGCAGTATTTT. The rearrangement links TRBV11-2 to TRBJ2-3; D uncertain. The V end lost 5 bases, the J end lost 6 bases, and 9 bases lay between the germline ends. CDR1 is SGHAT, CDR2 FQNNGV, per germline. The CDR3 is 12 amino acids. The full variable domain, its missing parts supplied by reference TRBV11-2 and TRBJ2-3, is EAGVAQSPRYKIIEKRQSVAFWCNPISGHATLYWYQQILGQGPKLLIQFQNNGVVDDSQLPKDRFSAERLKGVDSTLKIQPAKLEDSAVYLCASSAFEDTQYFGPGTRLTVL.

This clone has just one count. The chain links TRBV7-9 to TRBJ2-7; TRBD2 aligns across 7 bases. V lost 6 bases to trimming and J lost 3 bases; unmatched junction nucleotides: 20. This CDR3 comprises 18 residues. The V gene's germline CDR1 is SEHNR and CDR2 FQNEAQ (reference sequence). The CDR3 sequence is CASRRAGEGTTGSYEQYF. For the CDR3, the DNA is TGTGCCAGCAGGAGGGCGGGGGAAGGAACTACAGGAAGCTACGAGCAGTACTTC.

The rearrangement uses TRBV5-1 and TRBJ2-2, with 16 bases matching TRBD2. The CDR3 is 16 residues long. V lost 4 bases and J lost 6; bases outside the gene matches: 3. Looked up from germline, CDR1 is SGHRS and CDR2 is YFSETQ. The CDR3 nucleotides are TGCGCCAGCAGCATGGGACTAGCGGGAGGGCCCGGGGAGCTGTTTTTT. This encodes CASSMGLAGGPGELFF.

There are a few counts of this clone. This chain joins TRBV7-9 and TRBJ2-7, with TRBD1 matching 7 bases. Germline V gene lookup returns CDR1 SEHNR and CDR2 FQNEAQ (reference sequence). The CDR3 has 15 residues. V lost 0 bases, J lost 4 bases, and 6 bases stayed unmatched. Written as DNA, the CDR3 is TGTGCCAGCAGCTTAGCGTTGGGACAGAGGTACGAGCAGTACTTC. Its translation is CASSLALGQRYEQYF.

About this clone: It is likely a read error: a sequence one base away is far more abundant. The J gene is TRBJ1-5, the V gene TRBV10-1; TRBD1 matches at 7 bases. Germline V gene lookup returns CDR1 WNHNN and CDR2 SYGVQD (reference sequence). The CDR3 consists of 17 residues. After removal of 7 bases from V and 0 bases from J, the junction contained 12 bases not matched to a gene. CDR3 sequence (DNA): TGCGCCAGCACCTTACGACAGGGCCTGGATAGCAATCAGCCCCAGCATTTT. This sequence encodes CASTLRQGLDSNQPQHF.

A remark on this clone: A far larger clone is one nucleotide away, so this likely arose from a read error. The chain links TRBV11-2 to TRBJ2-4; D is possibly TRBD1 (5 bases). CDR1 and CDR2 (germline): SGHAT, FQNNGV. The germline V and J ends were trimmed by 1 base and 0 bases, with 10 bases remaining between them. The CDR3 loop spans 16 amino acids. Here the CDR3 reads CASSLGAGLAKNIQYF. Here the CDR3 DNA reads TGTGCCAGCAGCTTAGGGGCAGGGCTAGCCAAAAACATTCAGTACTTC.

A note on this clone: A far larger clone is only one base removed, so a read error is likely. Other DNA sequences from this sample encode an identical CDR3 as well. This sequence joins TRBV9 and TRBJ2-7; D gene ambiguous. Trimming stripped 3 bases from V and 3 bases from J, with 13 bases between. The CDR3 contains 14 residues. Germline values: CDR1 SGDLS, CDR2 YYNGEE. The DNA of the CDR3 is TGTGCCAGCAGCGGCCACCCAGGAGACTACGAGCAGTACTTC. It encodes CASSGHPGDYEQYF.

The chain is built from TRBV5-5 and TRBJ2-5; perhaps D is TRBD1 or TRBD2 (5 bases each). The V and J ends lost 0 bases and 1 base respectively, with 10 bases between them. The CDR3 totals 15 residues. Germline lookup yields CDR1 SGHKS and CDR2 YYEKEE (reference sequence). CDR3 residues: CASSLDWGIQETQYF. In nucleotides, the CDR3 is TGTGCCAGCAGCTTGGACTGGGGGATCCAAGAGACCCAGTACTTC.

On this clone: A much larger clone lies a single base off, so this may be a read error. The chain recombines TRBV7-8 with TRBJ2-1, with D unclear. The germline V and J ends were trimmed by 0 bases and 6 bases, with 0 bases remaining between them. Looked up from germline, CDR1 is SGHVS and CDR2 is FQNEAQ. The CDR3 covers 11 residues. This CDR3 reads CASSLANEQFF. The CDR3 DNA sequence: TGTGCCAGCAGCTTAGCCAATGAGCAGTTCTTC.

The chain carries TRBV19 and TRBJ2-7; 8 bases are a match to TRBD1. V gave up 5 bases and J gave up 3 bases; unmatched junction bases: 6. The CDR3 length is 14 residues. Germline V gene data show CDR1 as LNHDA and CDR2 as SQIVND (reference sequence). In nucleotides, the CDR3 is TGTGCCAGTAGTGCCCCGGACAGGGTCTACGAGCAGTACTTC. Protein sequence: CASSAPDRVYEQYF. The whole variable domain, remainder taken from reference TRBV19 and TRBJ2-7, is DGGITQSPKYLFRKEGQNVTLSCEQNLNHDAMYWYRQDPGQGLRLIYYSQIVNDFQKGDIAEGYSVSREKKESFPLTVTSAQKNPTAFYLCASSAPDRVYEQYFGPGTRLTVT.